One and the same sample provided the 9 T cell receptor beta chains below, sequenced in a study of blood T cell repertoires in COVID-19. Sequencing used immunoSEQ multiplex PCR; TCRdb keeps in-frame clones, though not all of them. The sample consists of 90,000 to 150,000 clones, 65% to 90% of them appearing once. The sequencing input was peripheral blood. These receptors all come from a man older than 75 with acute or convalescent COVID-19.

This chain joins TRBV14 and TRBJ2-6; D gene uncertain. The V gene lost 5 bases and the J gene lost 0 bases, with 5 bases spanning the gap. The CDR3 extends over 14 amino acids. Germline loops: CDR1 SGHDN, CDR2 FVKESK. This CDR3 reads CASSVSSGANVLTF. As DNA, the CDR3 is TGTGCCAGCAGCGTCAGCTCTGGGGCCAACGTCCTGACTTTC.

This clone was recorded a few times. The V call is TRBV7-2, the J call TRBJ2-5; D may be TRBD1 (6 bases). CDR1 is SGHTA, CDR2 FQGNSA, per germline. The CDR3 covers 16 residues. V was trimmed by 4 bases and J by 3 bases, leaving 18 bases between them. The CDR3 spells CASSSNFPGQKETQYF. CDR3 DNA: TGTGCCAGCAGCTCAAACTTTCCGGGACAAAAAGAGACCCAGTACTTC.

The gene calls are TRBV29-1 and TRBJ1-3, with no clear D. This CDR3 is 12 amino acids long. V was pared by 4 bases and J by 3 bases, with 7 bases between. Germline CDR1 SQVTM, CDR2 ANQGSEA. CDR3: CSVGQVGNTIYF. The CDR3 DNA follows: TGCAGCGTTGGGCAGGTTGGAAACACCATATATTTT.

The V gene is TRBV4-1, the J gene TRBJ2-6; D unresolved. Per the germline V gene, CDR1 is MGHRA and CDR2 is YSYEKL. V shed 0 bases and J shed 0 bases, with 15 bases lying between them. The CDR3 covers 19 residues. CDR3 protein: CASSQDTGPAVSGANVLTF. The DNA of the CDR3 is TGCGCCAGCAGCCAAGATACTGGTCCTGCCGTCTCTGGGGCCAACGTCCTGACTTTC.

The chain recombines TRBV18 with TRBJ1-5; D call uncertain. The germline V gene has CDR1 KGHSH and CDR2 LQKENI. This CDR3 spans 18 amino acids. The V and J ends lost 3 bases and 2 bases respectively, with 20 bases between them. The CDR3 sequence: CASSPASGNRWGNQPQHF. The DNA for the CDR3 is TGTGCCAGCTCACCCGCGAGCGGGAATAGATGGGGCAATCAGCCCCAGCATTTT. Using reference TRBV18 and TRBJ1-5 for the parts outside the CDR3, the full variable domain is NAGVMQNPRHLVRRRGQEARLRCSPMKGHSHVYWYRQLPEEGLKFMVYLQKENIIDESGMPKERFSAEFPKEGPSILRIQQVVRGDSAAYFCASSPASGNRWGNQPQHFGDGTRLSIL.

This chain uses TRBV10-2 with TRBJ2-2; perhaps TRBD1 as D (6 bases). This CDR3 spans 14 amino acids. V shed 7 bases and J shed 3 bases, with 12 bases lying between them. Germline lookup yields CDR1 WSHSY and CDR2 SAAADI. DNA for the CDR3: TGCGCCAGCAAGTGGAACAGGGACACCGGGGAGCTGTTTTTT. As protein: CASKWNRDTGELFF.

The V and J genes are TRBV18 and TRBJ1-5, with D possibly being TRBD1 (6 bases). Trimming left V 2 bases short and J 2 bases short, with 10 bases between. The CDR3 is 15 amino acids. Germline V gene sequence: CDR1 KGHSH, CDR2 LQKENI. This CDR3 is CASSPTQGGNQPQHF. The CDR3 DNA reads TGTGCCAGCTCACCAACACAGGGTGGCAATCAGCCCCAGCATTTT.

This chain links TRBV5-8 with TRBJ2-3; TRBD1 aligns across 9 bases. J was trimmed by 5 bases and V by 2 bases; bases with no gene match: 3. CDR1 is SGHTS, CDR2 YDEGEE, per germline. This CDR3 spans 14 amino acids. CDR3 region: CASSLQGAGDTQYF. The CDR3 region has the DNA TGTGCCAGCAGCTTACAGGGGGCTGGAGATACGCAGTATTTT. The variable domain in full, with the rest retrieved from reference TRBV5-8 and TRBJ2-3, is EAGVTQSPTHLIKTRGQQATLRCSPISGHTSVYWYQQALGLGLQFLLWYDEGEERNRGNFPPRFSGRQFPNYSSELNVNALELEDSALYLCASSLQGAGDTQYFGPGTRLTVL.

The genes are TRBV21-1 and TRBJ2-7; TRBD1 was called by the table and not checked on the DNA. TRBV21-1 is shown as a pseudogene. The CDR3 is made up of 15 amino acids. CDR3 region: CASSKEGTGSHEQYF. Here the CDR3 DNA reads TGTGCCAGCAGCAAAGAGGGGACAGGGAGTCACGAGCAGTACTTC.